The 5 T cell receptor beta chains below were found in one sample sequenced in a study of cytomegalovirus exposure and HLA in healthy donors (dated by TCRdb to the late 2010s). The library was built by means of the immunoSEQ multiplex PCR assay. A mixture of 60 forward primers for TCR Vbeta segments and 13 reverse primers for TCR Jbeta segments was used in the multiplex PCR. Held by TCRdb, this immuneACCESS table contains in-frame sequences only and omits some clones. Under half of the omission traces to an unresolved V gene where checked; the cause of the rest is unknown. The sample table records about 160,000 clones. The ten largest clones add up to 1.3% of the sample. The specimen sequenced was PBMCs. The receptors derive from a woman aged 55 to 70 in good health and CMV-seronegative.

This chain links TRBV5-4 with TRBJ2-7, with 7 bases aligning to TRBD2. Germline V gene lookup returns CDR1 SGHNT and CDR2 YYREEE (reference sequence). The CDR3 length is 14 residues. V dropped 0 bases and J dropped 2; count of bases not matched to a gene: 2. Here the CDR3 DNA reads TGTGCCAGCAGCTTGGGACTAGCAACCTACGAGCAGTACTTC. This codes for CASSLGLATYEQYF.

CDR3 residues: CASSFGFNSGANVLTF. CDR3 bases: TGCGCCAGCAGCTTTGGCTTCAACTCTGGGGCCAACGTCCTGACTTTC. This rearrangement joins TRBV5-1 to TRBJ2-6; D gene unclear. In germline, CDR1 is SGHRS, CDR2 YFSETQ. Trimming took 2 bases from V and 0 from J, leaving 9 bases between them. The CDR3 contains 16 residues.

This chain's CDR3 is CAMGGDGANVLTF. CDR3 bases: TGTGCCATGGGGGGAGATGGGGCCAACGTCCTGACTTTC. V and J are TRBV10-3 and TRBJ2-6; the D gene is possibly TRBD2 (6 bases). The CDR3 extends over 13 amino acids. The germline V and J ends were trimmed by 9 bases and 3 bases, with 9 bases remaining between them. Germline assignment: CDR1 ENHRY and CDR2 SYGVKD.

V gene TRBV9 combines with J gene TRBJ2-7; TRBD1 matches at 12 bases. CDR3 length equals 16 residues. The V segment lost 3 bases and the J segment 7 bases; nucleotides outside the gene matches: 11. CDR1 and CDR2 from the germline V gene are SGDLS and YYNGEE. The CDR3 nucleotides read TGTGCCAGCAGCGGGACCGGGACAGGGGGCTCGCGTGAGCAGTACTTC. Its protein product is CASSGTGTGGSREQYF.

The CDR3 nucleotides are TGTGCCAGCAGCTTAGTATCCTCGGGTGAGCAGTTCTTC. Translated, it gives CASSLVSSGEQFF. The chain has TRBV7-8 and TRBJ2-1; D not resolved. Looked up from germline, CDR1 is SGHVS and CDR2 is FQNEAQ. The CDR3 covers 13 residues. The V end lost 1 base, the J end lost 9 bases, and 10 bases lay between the germline ends.